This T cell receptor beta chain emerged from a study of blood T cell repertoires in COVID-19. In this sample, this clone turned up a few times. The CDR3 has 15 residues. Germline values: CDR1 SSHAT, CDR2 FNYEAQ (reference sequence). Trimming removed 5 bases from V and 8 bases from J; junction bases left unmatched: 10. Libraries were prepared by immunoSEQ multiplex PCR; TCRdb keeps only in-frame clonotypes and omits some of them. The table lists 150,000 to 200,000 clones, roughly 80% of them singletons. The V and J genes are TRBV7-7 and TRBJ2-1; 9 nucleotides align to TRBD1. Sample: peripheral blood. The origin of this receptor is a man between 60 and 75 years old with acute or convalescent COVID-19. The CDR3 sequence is CASSIRDRAGDEQFF. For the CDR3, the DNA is TGTGCCAGCAGCATTCGGGACAGGGCGGGGGATGAGCAGTTCTTC.